This T cell receptor beta chain was sequenced during a study of cytomegalovirus exposure and HLA in healthy donors. There was no recording of CMV serostatus for this donor. The CDR3 totals 19 residues. CDR1 and CDR2 (germline): SNHLY, FYNNEI. V lost 4 bases to trimming and J lost 8 bases, with 32 bases between them. Comments on this clone: Its antigen remains unknown.

The PCR ran on 60 Vbeta and 13 Jbeta primers. Libraries were prepared by immunoSEQ multiplex PCR; TCRdb keeps only in-frame clonotypes and omits some of them. The sample holds around 150,000 clones, approximately 60% seen once. Overall study results and limits: TCR sequences were mostly rare, though some public TCRs occurred in many donors. What a later analysis reportedly showed was that an Asian-associated ancestry cluster had fewer N-insertions than the approximately 700-donor mean. What TCR beta sequences reportedly achieved was accurate prediction of HLA-A and HLA-B alleles in most subjects.

The source is a human donor in good health. The chain has TRBV2 and TRBJ1-2; D possibly corresponds to TRBD1 (6 bases). The sequenced sample was PBMCs. The CDR3 nucleotides are TGTGCCAGCAGTGGGCGGGGTGGCCGCGGGGGCAGGGTAATGCAAGGCTACACCTTC. Its protein product is CASSGRGGRGGRVMQGYTF.